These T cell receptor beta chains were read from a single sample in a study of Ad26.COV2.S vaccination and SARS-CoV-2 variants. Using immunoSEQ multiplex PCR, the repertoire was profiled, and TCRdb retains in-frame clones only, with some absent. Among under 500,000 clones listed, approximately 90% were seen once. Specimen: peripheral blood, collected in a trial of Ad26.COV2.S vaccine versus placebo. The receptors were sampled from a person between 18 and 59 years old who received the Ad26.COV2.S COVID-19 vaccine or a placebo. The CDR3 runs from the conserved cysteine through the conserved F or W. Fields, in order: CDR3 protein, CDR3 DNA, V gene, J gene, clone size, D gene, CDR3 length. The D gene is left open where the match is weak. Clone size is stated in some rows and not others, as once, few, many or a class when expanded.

CASSYLPPKIGNTIYF,TGTGCCAGCAGTTACTTACCGCCCAAAATAGGAAACACCATATATTTT,TRBV6-5,TRBJ1-3,once,NA,16
CASSRTRGETQYF,TGCGCCAGCAGTCGAACCCGGGGTGAGACCCAGTACTTC,TRBV4-3,TRBJ2-5,NA,NA,13
CASSLQGEGVETQYF,TGTGCCAGCAGCTTACAGGGTGAGGGTGTTGAGACCCAGTACTTC,TRBV13,TRBJ2-5,NA,NA,15
CASSFGGNSYEQYF,TGTGCCAGCAGTTTCGGGGGCAACTCCTACGAGCAGTACTTC,TRBV28,TRBJ2-7,NA,NA,14
CASEVGTQETQYF,TGTGCCAGCGAGGTTGGGACCCAAGAGACCCAGTACTTC,TRBV5-6,TRBJ2-5,NA,NA,13
CAWWTGTAGNTIYF,TGTGCCTGGTGGACAGGGACGGCTGGAAACACCATATATTTT,TRBV30,TRBJ1-3,NA,TRBD1,14
CASPWTSWGDQPQHF,TGTGCCAGCCCTTGGACGTCCTGGGGTGATCAGCCCCAGCATTTT,TRBV6-6,TRBJ1-5,NA,NA,15
CTSSQDRTYENGYTF,TGCACCAGCAGCCAGGACCGGACATACGAAAATGGCTACACCTTC,TRBV1,TRBJ1-2,NA,NA,15
CASSLVGGSGGAKETQYF,TGTGCCAGCAGCTTAGTTGGCGGTAGCGGGGGGGCTAAGGAGACCCAGTACTTC,TRBV11-2,TRBJ2-5,NA,TRBD2,18
CASGGQPRETQYF,TGTGCCAGCGGGGGACAGCCGCGGGAGACCCAGTACTTC,TRBV7-9,TRBJ2-5,NA,TRBD1,13
CASSQDTLMNTEAFF,TGTGCCAGCAGCCAAGATACCCTTATGAACACTGAAGCTTTCTTT,TRBV14,TRBJ1-1,NA,NA,15
CASSLEAGAYNEQFF,TGTGCCAGCAGCTTGGAAGCAGGGGCATACAATGAGCAGTTCTTC,TRBV5-8,TRBJ2-1,NA,NA,15
CASSFLWTGYQPQHF,TGTGCCAGCAGTTTTCTGTGGACAGGGTACCAGCCCCAGCATTTT,TRBV28,TRBJ1-5,NA,TRBD1,15
CASSRGRRANYGYTF,TGTGCCAGCAGCCGTGGACGGAGAGCTAACTATGGCTACACCTTC,TRBV3-1/TRBV3-2,TRBJ1-2,NA,NA,15
CASSYSTSGQNQETQYF,TGTGCCAGCAGTTACTCGACTAGCGGACAAAACCAAGAGACCCAGTACTTC,TRBV6-2/TRBV6-3,TRBJ2-5,NA,TRBD2,17
CASSPTTNEQFF,TGTGCCAGCAGCCCCACGACCAATGAGCAGTTCTTC,TRBV6-5,TRBJ2-1,NA,NA,12
CSGGLGGKETQYF,TGCAGCGGGGGCCTTGGGGGCAAAGAGACCCAGTACTTC,TRBV29-1,TRBJ2-5,NA,NA,13
CSVKGNEQYF,TGCAGCGTTAAGGGAAACGAGCAGTACTTC,TRBV29-1,TRBJ2-7,NA,NA,10
CASSWSGQNYGYTF,TGTGCCAGCAGTTGGTCGGGACAGAACTATGGCTACACCTTC,TRBV6-2/TRBV6-3,TRBJ1-2,NA,TRBD1,14
CASSSPNQPQHF,TGTGCCAGCAGTTCACCCAATCAGCCCCAGCATTTT,TRBV12-3/TRBV12-4,TRBJ1-5,NA,NA,12
CASSPMRGEIVTDTQYF,TGTGCCAGCAGCCCCATGAGGGGGGAGATTGTCACAGATACGCAGTATTTT,TRBV28,TRBJ2-3,NA,NA,17
CASSYGNRAGANVLTF,TGTGCCAGCAGTTACGGTAACAGGGCTGGGGCCAACGTCCTGACTTTC,TRBV6-5,TRBJ2-6,NA,NA,16
CASSFGINYGYTF,TGTGCCAGCAGCTTTGGGATTAACTATGGCTACACCTTC,TRBV7-2,TRBJ1-2,NA,NA,13
CASSHIAGLSTDTQYF,TGTGCCAGCAGCCATATAGCGGGGCTTAGCACAGATACGCAGTATTTT,TRBV14,TRBJ2-3,NA,TRBD2,16
CASRTSRDRNSPLHF,TGTGCCAGCAGAACAAGTCGGGACAGAAATTCACCCCTCCACTTT,TRBV6-5,TRBJ1-6,NA,TRBD1,15
CASRLDRVLTGYTF,TGTGCCAGCAGACTGGACAGGGTTTTAACTGGCTACACCTTC,TRBV28,TRBJ1-2,NA,TRBD1,14
CASSPGWDEKLFF,TGTGCCAGCAGCCCGGGCTGGGATGAAAAACTGTTTTTT,TRBV7-8,TRBJ1-4,once,NA,13
CASSLVSGIGYEQYF,TGTGCCAGCAGCTTAGTATCTGGGATAGGCTACGAGCAGTACTTC,TRBV11-2,TRBJ2-7,NA,NA,15
CSAEGADTQYF,TGCAGTGCTGAAGGGGCAGATACGCAGTATTTT,TRBV20-1,TRBJ2-3,NA,NA,11
CASSYATGLPETQYF,TGTGCCAGCAGTTACGCAACGGGGTTGCCCGAGACCCAGTACTTC,TRBV6-2/TRBV6-3,TRBJ2-5,NA,NA,15
CASSFGTGVEQYF,TGTGCCAGCAGTTTTGGGACAGGGGTAGAGCAGTACTTC,TRBV12-3/TRBV12-4,TRBJ2-7,NA,TRBD1,13
CASSPDHPLETQYF,TGCGCCAGCAGCCCTGACCACCCGTTGGAGACCCAGTACTTC,TRBV5-1,TRBJ2-5,NA,NA,14
CASSVADEQYF,TGTGCCAGCAGCGTAGCAGACGAGCAGTACTTC,TRBV9,TRBJ2-7,NA,NA,11
CASSPRERLRGYGYTF,TGTGCCAGCAGTCCCCGGGAGAGGCTAAGGGGCTATGGCTACACCTTC,TRBV28,TRBJ1-2,NA,NA,16